This T cell receptor beta chain was recovered during a study of blood T cells in healthy people across ages. The wider study: About one barcoded beta molecule was captured per two T cells (by template switching).

A second 7 to 11 cycle PCR used barcoded and J-beta primers. TCRdb fed the 5' RACE reads into MiXCR, producing one record per CDR3 protein. The table has about 1.7 million distinct CDR3 sequences, approximately 28% seen once. Total RNA extracted from each sample amounted to at least 6 micrograms. Study outcomes and limitations: A greater number of naive CD4+ cells and higher diversity distinguished long-lived donors from aged donors.

Germline V lookup: CDR1 DFQATT, CDR2 SNEGSKA (reference sequence). With V trimmed by 7 bases and J by 3 bases, 10 bases remained unmatched. The CDR3 has 15 amino acids. Regarding this clonotype: Its antigen is unidentified.

The J gene is TRBJ1-3, the V gene TRBV20-1; TRBD1 matches 9 bases. Sequencing was carried out using blood. The TCR was taken from a woman aged 25 to 39 in good health. This chain's CDR3 is CSGVAGQGVGNTIYF. The CDR3 DNA reads TGCAGTGGGGTGGCGGGACAGGGAGTTGGAAACACCATATATTTT.